This T cell receptor (beta chain) was documented in a study of blood T cell repertoires in COVID-19. As for the study in general: Acute-phase and convalescent COVID-19 samples originated in the United States, Italy and Spain.

V dropped 5 bases and J dropped 3; count of bases not matched to a gene: 2. This CDR3 is built from 13 residues. CDR1 is SEHNR, CDR2 FQNEAQ, per germline (reference sequence). Comments on this clone: At the DNA level, this CDR3 is encoded by other sequences in the same sample as well.

Per the authors' pipeline: It was from reference gene primer amplification that nucleated cell counts were estimated. Libraries were prepared by immunoSEQ multiplex PCR; TCRdb keeps only in-frame clonotypes and omits some of them. The DNA gave D and trimming, while V, J and clone size come from that table. The sample holds over 350,000 clones, roughly 90% seen once. This receptor was identified in a young woman with acute COVID-19. The sample was PBMCs or T cells enriched from blood (not recorded which). The rearrangement joins TRBV7-9 to TRBJ1-1, with TRBD1 matching 8 bases. CDR3 coding DNA: TGTGCCAGCAGCCTGACAGGGGACACTGAAGCTTTCTTT. Translation: CASSLTGDTEAFF.